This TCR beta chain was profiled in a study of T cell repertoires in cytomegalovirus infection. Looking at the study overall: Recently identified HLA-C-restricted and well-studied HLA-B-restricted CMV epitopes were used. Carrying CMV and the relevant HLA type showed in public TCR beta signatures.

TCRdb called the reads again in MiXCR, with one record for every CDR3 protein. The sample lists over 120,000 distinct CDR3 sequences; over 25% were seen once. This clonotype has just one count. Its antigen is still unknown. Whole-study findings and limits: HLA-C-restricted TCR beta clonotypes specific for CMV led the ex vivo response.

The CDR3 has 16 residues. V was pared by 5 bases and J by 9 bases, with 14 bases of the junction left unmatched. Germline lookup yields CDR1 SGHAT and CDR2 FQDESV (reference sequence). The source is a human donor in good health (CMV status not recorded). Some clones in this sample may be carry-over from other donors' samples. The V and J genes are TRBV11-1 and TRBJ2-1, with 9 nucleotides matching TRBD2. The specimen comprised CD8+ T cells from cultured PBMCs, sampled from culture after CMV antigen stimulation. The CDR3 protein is CASSLMDSGGAGEQFF. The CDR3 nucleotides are TGTGCCAGCAGCCTCATGGATAGCGGGGGCGCGGGTGAGCAGTTCTTC.